This section outlines one T cell receptor beta chain sequence together with its context. Its specificity is not known. The data were taken from a study of cytomegalovirus exposure and HLA in healthy donors. Whole-study findings and limits: In terms of immune exposure information, only CMV serostatus was available. The majority of TCR sequences were rare, yet some public TCRs appeared in many donors.

The germline V and J ends were trimmed by 0 bases and 4 bases, with 7 bases remaining between them. This CDR3 comprises 14 residues. CDR1 and CDR2 from the germline V gene are MNHEY and SVGAGI. Primers included in the PCR were 60 Vbeta and 13 Jbeta primers. This table comes from immunoSEQ multiplex PCR, and its TCRdb copy is limited to in-frame clones, with some not included. The data show about 94,000 clones, with just under 80% seen just once and under 4% held by the top ten. This clonotype originated in a woman aged 35 to 49 in good health and CMV-seronegative. The V and J genes are TRBV6-5 and TRBJ1-5; D uncertain. The sequencing input was PBMCs. The CDR3 bases are TGTGCCAGCAGTTACTCGGGCAATAATCAGCCCCAGCATTTT. Protein product: CASSYSGNNQPQHF.